The clone carrying this T cell receptor (beta chain) has a count of ten or more. The data belong to a study of human T cells and chemical hapten exposure. Study-wide background: For sensitization, 2% DPC was applied to a 2 cm by 2 cm patch of upper inner arm skin. The study enrolled mostly female patients with alopecia areata, totalis or universalis. 0.01% DPC was applied to the upper back in patch tests, which were read at 6 days.

What the library attached to individual cDNA molecules were unique molecular identifiers. TCRdb passed the RACE reads through MiXCR, listing each CDR3 protein once. This table holds more than 300,000 distinct CDR3 sequences, 5.5% found once. Looked up from germline, CDR1 is SGHTA and CDR2 is FQGTGA. The ends were cut back, 0 bases at V and 1 base at J, with 8 bases in the middle. This CDR3 is built from 15 residues. Specified time point: pre-sensitization, week 0. Treatment noted: therapeutic diphenylcyclopropenone sensitization with weekly scalp DPC. The sequence derives from a woman between 18 and 29 years old with alopecia areata. Some clones in this sample may be carry-over from other donors' samples. This chain connects TRBV7-3 to TRBJ2-3, with unresolved D. The sample was whole blood, taken in connection with sensitization to the hapten diphenylcyclopropenone (DPC). The CDR3 loop reads CASSLTGPGTDTQYF. The CDR3 region has the DNA TGTGCCAGCAGCTTAACCGGCCCAGGCACAGATACGCAGTATTTT.